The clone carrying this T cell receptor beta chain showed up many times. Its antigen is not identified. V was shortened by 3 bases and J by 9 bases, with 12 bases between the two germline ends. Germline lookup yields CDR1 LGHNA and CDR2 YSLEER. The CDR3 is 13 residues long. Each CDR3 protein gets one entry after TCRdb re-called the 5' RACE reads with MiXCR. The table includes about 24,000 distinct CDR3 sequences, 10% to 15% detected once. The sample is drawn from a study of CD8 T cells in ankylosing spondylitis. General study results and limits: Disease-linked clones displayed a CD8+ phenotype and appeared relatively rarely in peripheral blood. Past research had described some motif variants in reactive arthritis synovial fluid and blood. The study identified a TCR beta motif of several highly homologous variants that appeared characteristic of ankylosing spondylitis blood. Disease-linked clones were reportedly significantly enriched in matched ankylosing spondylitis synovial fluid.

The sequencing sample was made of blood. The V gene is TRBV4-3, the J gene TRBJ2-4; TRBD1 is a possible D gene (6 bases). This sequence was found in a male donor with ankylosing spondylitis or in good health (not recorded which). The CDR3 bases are TGCGCCAGCAGCCAGGGGACAATAGGCATTCAGTACTTC. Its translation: CASSQGTIGIQYF.